A single sample is the source of the 17 T cell receptor beta chains below, sequenced in a study of T cells in Graves' hyperthyroidism and ophthalmopathy. Amplified regions were TCR beta CDR3 sequences from RNA transcripts. TCR CDR3 regions were first amplified by RT-PCR with HTBI primers. TCRdb redid the calling of the multiplex PCR reads with MiXCR, one entry per CDR3 protein. The sample lists about 480,000 distinct CDR3 sequences, 13% to 15% occurring once. The sample taken for sequencing was blood. The receptor set was obtained from a woman under 30 with Graves' hyperthyroidism.

Details on this clonotype: A much larger clone is a single base away; this may be a read error. This chain uses TRBV10-2 with TRBJ1-1, with 11 bases matching TRBD1. There are 22 residues in the CDR3. Germline CDR1 reads WSHSY; CDR2 reads SAAADI. The ends lost 0 bases at V and 0 bases at J; junction bases unmatched: 18. DNA of the CDR3: TGCGCCAGCAGTGAGTCGACCCATTTGGACAGGGGGCGAGAGGGAGTGAACACTGAAGCTTTCTTT. It codes for CASSESTHLDRGREGVNTEAFF.

The rearrangement uses TRBV7-3 and TRBJ2-3; 10 nucleotides match TRBD2. The CDR3 covers 14 residues. Germline V lookup: CDR1 SGHTA, CDR2 FQGTGA. Losses at the gene ends were 5 bases for V and 6 bases for J; bases not matched to a gene: 5. CDR3 DNA sequence: TGTGCCAGCAGCCTAGCGGGAGTGTGGGATACGCAGTATTTT. Its protein is CASSLAGVWDTQYF.

In its sample, this clonotype was seen a few times. The chain employs TRBV27 and TRBJ2-3, with 8 nucleotides matching TRBD1. The CDR3 covers 17 residues. CDR1 and CDR2 from the germline V gene are MNHEY and SMNVEV (reference sequence). V lost 2 bases to trimming and J lost 2 bases; unmatched junction nucleotides: 9. In nucleotides, the CDR3 is TGTGCCAGCAGTTTAACCGGGACAGGTCCTTACACAGATACGCAGTATTTT. Encoded protein: CASSLTGTGPYTDTQYF.

This rearrangement joins TRBV9 to TRBJ1-3; D is possibly TRBD1 (5 bases). The CDR3 is made up of 15 amino acids. Per germline, CDR1 SGDLS and CDR2 YYNGEE. Trimming cost V 0 bases and J 12 bases, with 19 bases left between them. The CDR3, as DNA: TGTGCCAGCAGCGTAGGGGTAGGGGATAGACCGAACATATATTTT. It yields the protein CASSVGVGDRPNIYF.

There are a few counts of this clonotype. A read error may produce the germline difference seen at one junction end. This chain uses TRBV29-1 with TRBJ1-4; 8 bases are a match to TRBD1. This CDR3 has 13 residues. Germline V gene data show CDR1 as SQVTM and CDR2 as ANQGSEA. CDR3 protein: CSVEDRAKEKLFF. CDR3 nucleotides: TGCAGCGTTGAGGACAGGGCTAAGGAAAAACTGTTTTTT.

The chain uses TRBV19 and TRBJ1-1; TRBD1 is a possible D gene (5 bases). There are 13 residues in the CDR3. Germline V gene lookup returns CDR1 LNHDA and CDR2 SQIVND (reference sequence). V was shortened by 10 bases and J by 3 bases, with 15 bases between the two germline ends. In DNA, the CDR3 is TGTGCCACAAATTTAGGAGGGGACACTGAAGCTTTCTTT. This codes for CATNLGGDTEAFF.

The chain links TRBV30 to TRBJ2-1; 8 nucleotides agree with TRBD2. With 7 bases clipped from V and 4 bases from J, the junction kept 6 bases outside the gene matches. Germline loops: CDR1 GTSNPN, CDR2 SVGIG (reference sequence). The CDR3 contains 13 residues. The CDR3 region is CASLAGPYNEQFF. The CDR3, as DNA: TGTGCCTCCTTAGCGGGACCTTACAATGAGCAGTTCTTC.

This clonotype came up many times. The CDR3 is CAWRRDIHYEQYF. DNA for the CDR3: TGTGCCTGGAGGCGGGACATCCACTACGAGCAGTACTTC. The chain carries TRBV30 and TRBJ2-7, with D possibly being TRBD1 or TRBD2 (6 bases each). Trimming removed 3 bases from V and 3 bases from J, with 12 bases in between. The CDR3 length is 13 residues. Germline CDR1 reads GTSNPN; CDR2 reads SVGIG (reference sequence).

Points on this clonotype: A read error may account for a junction end that differs from germline. The CDR3 protein is CASSEAQLAGGIDEQFF. CDR3 DNA: TGTGCCAGCAGTGAAGCGCAACTAGCGGGAGGTATTGATGAGCAGTTCTTC. J is TRBJ2-1 and V is TRBV10-3; 12 bases line up with TRBD2. The V gene's germline CDR1 is ENHRY and CDR2 SYGVKD. This CDR3 has 17 residues.

This clonotype was counted between two and nine times. The chain joins TRBV5-6 to TRBJ2-5; 9 bases agree with TRBD2. The CDR3 runs 11 residues. V shed 6 bases and J 13 bases; nucleotides not matched to a gene: 7. Germline V gene sequence: CDR1 SGHDT, CDR2 YYEEEE. CDR3 DNA sequence: TGTGCCAGCACAGCGGGGGGACTCCCGTACTTC. Amino acid sequence: CASTAGGLPYF. The whole variable domain, remainder taken from reference TRBV5-6 and TRBJ2-5, is DAGVTQSPTHLIKTRGQQVTLRCSPKSGHDTVSWYQQALGQGPQFIFQYYEEEERQRGNFPDRFSGHQFPNYSSELNVNALLLGDSALYLCASTAGGLPYFGPGTRLLVL.

The chain recombines TRBV25-1 with TRBJ2-4; D is undetermined. This CDR3 region has 14 residues. Germline V gives CDR1 MGHDK, CDR2 SYGVNS. V dropped 4 bases and J dropped 6 bases, with 13 bases sitting between them. The CDR3 region has the DNA TGTGCCAGCAGTGGTACTATGTCGACAAACATTCAGTACTTC. As protein: CASSGTMSTNIQYF. Using reference TRBV25-1 and TRBJ2-4 for the parts outside the CDR3, the full variable domain is EADIYQTPRYLVIGTGKKITLECSQTMGHDKMYWYQQDPGMELHLIHYSYGVNSTEKGDLSSESTVSRIRTEHFPLTLESARPSHTSQYLCASSGTMSTNIQYFGAGTRLSVL.

At least ten counts were recorded for this clonotype. The chain employs TRBV6-6 and TRBJ2-7; no clear D. Germline V lookup: CDR1 MNHNY, CDR2 SVGAGI (reference sequence). The CDR3 consists of 16 residues. The V gene lost 2 bases and the J gene lost 1 base, with 15 bases spanning the gap. Here the CDR3 reads CASSYVPGQRSYEQYF. The CDR3 nucleotides read TGTGCCAGCAGTTACGTCCCTGGCCAGAGGTCCTACGAGCAGTACTTC.

The rearrangement joins TRBV29-1 to TRBJ2-5; D unresolved. Germline loops: CDR1 SQVTM, CDR2 ANQGSEA. The length of the CDR3 is 14 residues. Trimming took off 2 bases at V and 0 bases at J, with 10 bases between the two ends. The CDR3 nucleotides read TGCAGCGTTGAAAGGGTGGCCAACCAAGAGACCCAGTACTTC. Residues: CSVERVANQETQYF.

V and J are TRBV19 and TRBJ2-2, with 8 bases identical to TRBD2. J was trimmed by 7 bases and V by 3 bases; bases with no gene match: 10. This CDR3 comprises 16 residues. Germline lookup yields CDR1 LNHDA and CDR2 SQIVND (reference sequence). In DNA form, the CDR3 reads TGTGCCAGTAGTATCTACAGAGCGGGAGTGGTCGGGGAGCTGTTTTTT. Encoded protein: CASSIYRAGVVGELFF.

This clonotype was observed a handful of times. The V gene is TRBV14, the J gene TRBJ2-5, with 10 bases matching TRBD1. CDR1 SGHDN and CDR2 FVKESK come from the germline V gene. This CDR3 spans 13 amino acids. J was trimmed by 3 bases and V by 8 bases; bases with no gene match: 3. Written as DNA, the CDR3 is TGTGCCAGCCGAGGGACAGGGGAAGAGACCCAGTACTTC. Amino acid sequence: CASRGTGEETQYF.

The chain recombines TRBV12-3 or TRBV12-4 with TRBJ1-1; D perhaps matches TRBD1 (5 bases). Trimming removed 6 bases from V and 9 bases from J, with 17 bases in between. The CDR3 is 13 residues long. The CDR3 DNA follows: TGTGCCAGCAGAGCCGGGACCCAAACAAAAGCTTTCTTT. It encodes CASRAGTQTKAFF.

The V gene is TRBV9, the J gene TRBJ1-1; the D gene is possibly TRBD1 (6 bases). The V end lost 4 bases, the J end lost 4 bases, and 17 bases lay between the germline ends. The length of the CDR3 is 15 residues. In germline, CDR1 is SGDLS, CDR2 YYNGEE. The CDR3 sequence is CASSSLGGLGTEAFF. For the CDR3, the DNA is TGTGCCAGCAGCTCCCTAGGGGGGTTAGGCACTGAAGCTTTCTTT. The full variable domain, rest sourced from reference TRBV9 and TRBJ1-1, is DSGVTQTPKHLITATGQRVTLRCSPRSGDLSVYWYQQSLDQGLQFLIQYYNGEERAKGNILERFSAQQFPDLHSELNLSSLELGDSALYFCASSSLGGLGTEAFFGQGTRLTVV.